One sample yielded the 22 T cell receptor beta chains listed below, sequenced in a study of T cell repertoires in cytomegalovirus infection. The antigens these receptors bind are not known. Each CDR3 protein is one row after TCRdb ran MiXCR on the reads. The table lists a few hundred thousand distinct CDR3 sequences, roughly 34% of them singletons. The material sequenced was cultured PBMCs, taken from culture after CMV antigen stimulation. The receptors here all came from a human donor in good health (CMV status not recorded). Some clones in this sample may be carry-over from other donors' samples.

This clonotype came up a few times. The V gene is TRBV6-2 or TRBV6-3, the J gene TRBJ2-1, with TRBD2 matching 7 bases. V shed 8 bases, J shed 3 bases, and the junction held 1 base outside the gene matches. Germline lookup yields CDR1 MNHEY and CDR2 SVGEGT. There are 12 residues in the CDR3. The CDR3 coding sequence is TGTGCCAGCGCGGGAGTCTACAATGAGCAGTTCTTC. This encodes CASAGVYNEQFF.

This clonotype was counted many times. The rearrangement links TRBV12-3 or TRBV12-4 to TRBJ2-1; D is possibly TRBD1 (5 bases). The CDR3 has 14 amino acids. V was pared by 3 bases and J by 8 bases, with 14 bases between. The CDR3 loop is CASSFPARADEQFF. In nucleotides, the CDR3 is TGTGCCAGCAGTTTTCCCGCCAGGGCCGATGAGCAGTTCTTC.

The rearrangement links TRBV20-1 to TRBJ1-1; 7 bases map to TRBD1. V lost 4 bases, J lost 2 bases, and 13 bases stayed unmatched. There are 16 residues in the CDR3. CDR1 and CDR2 (germline): DFQATT, SNEGSKA (reference sequence). CDR3 amino acids: CSATPAGGVRNTEAFF. The CDR3 bases are TGCAGTGCTACCCCGGCAGGGGGTGTTAGAAACACTGAAGCTTTCTTT.

In its sample, this clonotype was seen a few times. J is TRBJ1-1 and V is TRBV24-1; D unclear. Germline V gene lookup returns CDR1 KGHDR and CDR2 SFDVKD. The CDR3 spans 12 residues. V was trimmed by 9 bases and J by 0 bases, leaving 7 bases between them. The chain's CDR3 is CATEGLNTEAFF. For the CDR3, the DNA is TGTGCCACCGAAGGTTTGAACACTGAAGCTTTCTTT.

In this sample, this clonotype turned up a few times. The chain joins TRBV7-2 to TRBJ2-3; D possibly corresponds to TRBD2 (5 bases). The CDR3 loop spans 15 amino acids. The V end lost 4 bases, the J end lost 0 bases, and 11 bases lay between the germline ends. Germline V gene data show CDR1 as SGHTA and CDR2 as FQGNSA. CDR3 nucleotides: TGTGCCAGCAGCTCATCTCGGACTAGCACAGATACGCAGTATTTT. This gives the protein CASSSSRTSTDTQYF.

The chain uses TRBV20-1 and TRBJ2-5; D ambiguous. The germline V and J ends were trimmed by 5 bases and 5 bases, with 12 bases remaining between them. CDR3 size: 12 residues. Germline V gene data show CDR1 as DFQATT and CDR2 as SNEGSKA (reference sequence). CDR3 nucleotides: TGCAGTGCTTTACTACTCCCGGAGACCCAGTACTTC. Protein: CSALLLPETQYF.

The chain recombines TRBV12-3 or TRBV12-4 with TRBJ2-2; 9 nucleotides match TRBD2. The CDR3 contains 16 residues. With V trimmed by 6 bases and J by 1 base, 6 bases remained unmatched. CDR3 DNA: TGTGCCAGCAGCCGCGGACTAGCGCTGAACACCGGGGAGCTGTTTTTT. Protein sequence: CASSRGLALNTGELFF.

The chain combines TRBV7-2 with TRBJ1-2; D is unclear. This CDR3 comprises 15 residues. Germline V CDR1 and CDR2: SGHTA, FQGNSA. V was shortened by 3 bases and J by 3 bases, with 14 bases between the two germline ends. As DNA, the CDR3 is TGTGCCAGCAGCTTGGGGTCACTACTCTACTATGGCTACACCTTC. Residues: CASSLGSLLYYGYTF.

This clonotype appeared a few times. J is TRBJ2-3 and V is TRBV9; 10 positions match TRBD2. The germline gives CDR1 SGDLS, CDR2 YYNGEE. The CDR3 is 18 residues long. V lost 4 bases to trimming and J lost 4 bases; unmatched junction nucleotides: 15. The CDR3 protein is CASSPTAGSGRMSDTQYF. For the CDR3, the DNA is TGTGCCAGCAGCCCCACGGCGGGTAGCGGGAGGATGTCAGATACGCAGTATTTT.

The V and J genes are TRBV7-9 and TRBJ1-4; D is unclear. The germline CDR1 and CDR2 sequences are SEHNR and FQNEAQ (reference sequence). V was shortened by 6 bases and J by 7 bases, with 9 bases between the two germline ends. There are 12 residues in the CDR3. CDR3 in amino acids: CASRTDGEKLFF. The CDR3 DNA reads as TGTGCCAGCAGGACGGACGGTGAAAAACTGTTTTTT.

There are a few counts of this clonotype. CDR3 coding DNA: TGTGCCAGCAGTTACGATGGGAGGGGAGAGCAGTACGTC. It is translated as CASSYDGRGEQYV. The rearrangement joins TRBV6-5 to TRBJ2-7; 7 bases are a match to TRBD2. The germline gives CDR1 MNHEY, CDR2 SVGAGI. CDR3 size: 13 residues. J was trimmed by 7 bases and V by 2 bases; bases with no gene match: 5.

This clonotype was recorded a few times. The rearrangement joins TRBV10-3 to TRBJ2-5, with D possibly TRBD1 on 6 matching bases. The CDR3 covers 14 residues. Looked up from germline, CDR1 is ENHRY and CDR2 is SYGVKD. V was shortened by 6 bases and J by 2 bases, with 13 bases between the two germline ends. The CDR3 DNA sequence: TGTGCCATCAGGAGGACAGCAACGCAAGAGACCCAGTACTTC. Translation gives CAIRRTATQETQYF.

This chain links TRBV4-3 with TRBJ2-1, with 10 bases matching TRBD2. Germline V gives CDR1 LGHNA, CDR2 YSLEER. This CDR3 region has 15 residues. J lost 7 bases, V lost 2 bases, and 5 bases had no gene match. Written as DNA, the CDR3 is TGCGCCAGCAGCCAATCAGCGGGAGGGTTTAATGAGCAGTTCTTC. It specifies CASSQSAGGFNEQFF.

This clonotype was counted only a few times. The chain uses TRBV27 and TRBJ2-4; the D is unclear. CDR3 length: 16 amino acids. Germline V gene sequence: CDR1 MNHEY, CDR2 SMNVEV (reference sequence). V dropped 0 bases and J dropped 6 bases, with 15 bases sitting between them. The CDR3 bases are TGTGCCAGCAGTTTATCCCCCGACTTGGCAAGAAACATTCAGTACTTC. It specifies CASSLSPDLARNIQYF.

Many counts were recorded for this clonotype. This chain links TRBV7-8 with TRBJ2-1; weak D call: TRBD2 (6 bases). Per germline, CDR1 SGHVS and CDR2 FQNEAQ. The CDR3 length is 16 residues. Trimming left V 4 bases short and J 3 bases short, with 16 bases between. This CDR3 reads CASSSSAAQGYNEQFF. The DNA of the CDR3 is TGTGCCAGCAGCTCTAGCGCGGCCCAGGGCTACAATGAGCAGTTCTTC.

This clonotype was seen only a few times. The rearrangement uses TRBV6-2 or TRBV6-3 and TRBJ1-2; the D gene is possibly TRBD1 (6 bases). V was clipped by 6 bases and J by 0 bases, with 14 bases between them. Per the germline V gene, CDR1 is MNHEY and CDR2 is SVGEGT. The CDR3 spans 15 residues. For the CDR3, the DNA is TGTGCCAGCAGGCCGGGACAAGGGGCTAACTATGGCTACACCTTC. Translation gives CASRPGQGANYGYTF.

The rearrangement uses TRBV7-6 and TRBJ2-1, with D possibly called TRBD1 or TRBD2 (5 bases each). Trimming shortened V by 5 bases and J by 2 bases, and 13 bases separated the two germline ends. Germline lookup yields CDR1 SGHVS and CDR2 FNYEAQ. There are 15 residues in the CDR3. This chain's CDR3 is CASSQWDRTYNEQFF. For the CDR3, the DNA is TGTGCCAGCAGCCAGTGGGACCGTACCTACAATGAGCAGTTCTTC.

This chain links TRBV7-2 with TRBJ2-1; TRBD2 matches at 14 bases. Germline V gives CDR1 SGHTA, CDR2 FQGNSA. Losses at the gene ends were 5 bases for V and 4 bases for J; bases not matched to a gene: 7. The CDR3 is 17 residues long. The CDR3, as DNA: TGTGCCAGCAGCCGCTGGACTAGCGGGAGGACTTACAATGAGCAGTTCTTC. This codes for CASSRWTSGRTYNEQFF.

The genes are TRBV27 and TRBJ2-3; no firm D call. Trimming took off 2 bases at V and 2 bases at J, with 11 bases between the two ends. This CDR3 is 15 amino acids long. Germline loops: CDR1 MNHEY, CDR2 SMNVEV (reference sequence). The CDR3 DNA reads TGTGCCAGCAGTTTAGGCCGTCGTTCCACAGATACGCAGTATTTT. Translation gives CASSLGRRSTDTQYF.

A few counts support this clonotype. This sequence joins TRBV27 and TRBJ2-1; tentatively, D is TRBD1 (5 bases). CDR1 and CDR2 (germline): MNHEY, SMNVEV (reference sequence). Trimming cost V 6 bases and J 0 bases, with 12 bases left between them. The CDR3 extends over 15 amino acids. CDR3 DNA sequence: TGTGCCAGCAGACGACAGCCAGCCTCCTACAATGAGCAGTTCTTC. Encoded protein: CASRRQPASYNEQFF.

V usage is TRBV6-1 and J usage is TRBJ1-2; 7 bases are shared with TRBD1. The germline V gene encodes CDR1 MNHNS and CDR2 SASEGT. This CDR3 has 14 amino acids. V shed 6 bases and J 4 bases; nucleotides not matched to a gene: 8. The CDR3 DNA sequence: TGTGCCAGCAGCCCCCCCGACAGGGCCTATGGCTACACCTTC. Amino acids: CASSPPDRAYGYTF.

The genes are TRBV19 and TRBJ1-2, with D possibly being TRBD1 (5 bases). V was shortened by 7 bases and J by 4 bases, with 19 bases between the two germline ends. CDR1 is LNHDA and CDR2 is SQIVND in the germline V gene (reference sequence). The CDR3 spans 15 residues. CDR3 nucleotides: TGTGCCAGTAACGATGATAGGGGTTTCTTCTATGGCTACACCTTC. Protein product: CASNDDRGFFYGYTF.